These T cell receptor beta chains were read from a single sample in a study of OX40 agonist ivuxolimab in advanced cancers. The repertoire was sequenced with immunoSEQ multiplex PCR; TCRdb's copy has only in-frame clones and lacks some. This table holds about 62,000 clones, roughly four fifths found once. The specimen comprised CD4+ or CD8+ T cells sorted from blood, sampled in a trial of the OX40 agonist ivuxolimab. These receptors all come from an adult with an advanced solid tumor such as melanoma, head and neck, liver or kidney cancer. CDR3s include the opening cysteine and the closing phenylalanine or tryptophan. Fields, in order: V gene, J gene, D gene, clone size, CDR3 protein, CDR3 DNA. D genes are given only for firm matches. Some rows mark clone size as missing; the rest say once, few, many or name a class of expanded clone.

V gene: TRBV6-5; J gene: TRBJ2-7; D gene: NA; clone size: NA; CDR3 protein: CASSTALGYEQYF; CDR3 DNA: TGTGCCAGCAGCACGGCGTTGGGTTACGAGCAGTACTTC
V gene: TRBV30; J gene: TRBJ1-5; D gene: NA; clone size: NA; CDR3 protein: CAWSKGISNQPQHF; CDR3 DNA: TGTGCCTGGAGTAAGGGGATAAGCAATCAGCCCCAGCATTTT
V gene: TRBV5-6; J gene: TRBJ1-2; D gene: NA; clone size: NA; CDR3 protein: CASSLQYVGYTF; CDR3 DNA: TGTGCCAGCAGCCTACAATATGTAGGCTACACCTTC
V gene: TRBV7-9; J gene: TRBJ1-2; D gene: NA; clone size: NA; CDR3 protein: CASSYVNYGYTF; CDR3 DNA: TGTGCCAGCAGCTACGTAAACTATGGCTACACCTTC
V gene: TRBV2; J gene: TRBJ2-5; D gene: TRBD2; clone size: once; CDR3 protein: CASSAGLAGGWETQYF; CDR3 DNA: TGTGCCAGCAGTGCCGGACTAGCGGGGGGTTGGGAGACCCAGTACTTC
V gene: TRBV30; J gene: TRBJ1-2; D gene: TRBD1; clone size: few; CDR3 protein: CAWAKDRGQGYTF; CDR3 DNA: TGTGCCTGGGCAAAGGACAGGGGGCAGGGCTACACCTTC
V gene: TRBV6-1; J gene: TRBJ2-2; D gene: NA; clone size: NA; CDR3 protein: CASSEFWAASNTGELFF; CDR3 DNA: TGTGCCAGCAGTGAATTTTGGGCAGCCTCGAACACCGGGGAGCTGTTTTTT
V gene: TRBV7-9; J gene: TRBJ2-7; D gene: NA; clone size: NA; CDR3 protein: CASSSFGTNEQYF; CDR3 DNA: TGTGCCAGCAGCTCGTTCGGGACCAACGAGCAGTACTTC
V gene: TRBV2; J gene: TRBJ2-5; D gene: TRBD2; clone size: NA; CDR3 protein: CASSVAGGAVKGTQYF; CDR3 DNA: TGTGCCAGCAGTGTGGCCGGGGGGGCGGTCAAAGGGACCCAGTACTTC
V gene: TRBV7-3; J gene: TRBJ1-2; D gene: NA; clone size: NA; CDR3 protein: CASSLAGGEGFLGYTF; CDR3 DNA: TGTGCCAGCAGCCTCGCGGGTGGGGAGGGCTTTCTAGGCTACACCTTC
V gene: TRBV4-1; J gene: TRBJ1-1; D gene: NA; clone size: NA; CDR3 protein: CASSQTTQGEAFF; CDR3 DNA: TGCGCCAGCAGCCAAACCACCCAGGGAGAAGCTTTCTTT
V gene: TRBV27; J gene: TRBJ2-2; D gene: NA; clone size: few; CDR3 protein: CASSRRRGQGELFF; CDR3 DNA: TGTGCCAGCAGTCGTAGGAGGGGACAAGGGGAGCTGTTTTTT
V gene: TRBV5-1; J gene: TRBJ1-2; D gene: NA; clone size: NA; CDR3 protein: CASSLNARNYGYTF; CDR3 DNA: TGCGCCAGCAGCTTGAATGCCAGGAACTATGGCTACACCTTC
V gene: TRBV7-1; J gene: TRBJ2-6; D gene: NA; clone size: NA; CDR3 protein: CASSWNPHEDKSGQRPDF; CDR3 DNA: TGTGCCAGCAGCTGGAACCCTCACGAGGACAAGTCGGGCCAACGTCCTGACTTC
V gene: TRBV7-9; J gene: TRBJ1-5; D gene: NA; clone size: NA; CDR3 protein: CASSLPGAGQPQHF; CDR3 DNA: TGTGCCAGCAGCTTACCAGGGGCTGGTCAGCCCCAGCATTTT
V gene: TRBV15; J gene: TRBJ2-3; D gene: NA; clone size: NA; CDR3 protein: CATSSHSGKDTQYF; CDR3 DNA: TGTGCCACCAGCAGTCACTCCGGTAAAGATACGCAGTATTTT
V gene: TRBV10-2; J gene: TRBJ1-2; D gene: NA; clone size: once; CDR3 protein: CASSEGTWGYTF; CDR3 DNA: TGCGCCAGCAGTGAAGGGACGTGGGGCTACACCTTC
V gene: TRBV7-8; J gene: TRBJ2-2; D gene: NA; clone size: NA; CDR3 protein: CASSLRGGTGELFF; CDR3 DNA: TGTGCCAGCAGCTTGAGAGGGGGCACCGGGGAGCTGTTTTTT
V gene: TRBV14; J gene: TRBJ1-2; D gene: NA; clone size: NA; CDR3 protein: CASSPGTGHYGYTF; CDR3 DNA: TGTGCCAGCAGCCCCGGGACGGGACACTATGGCTACACCTTC
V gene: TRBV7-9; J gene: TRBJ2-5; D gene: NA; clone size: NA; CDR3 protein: CASSRGGPLETQYF; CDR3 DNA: TGTGCCAGCAGCCGGGGTGGACCTTTAGAGACCCAGTACTTC
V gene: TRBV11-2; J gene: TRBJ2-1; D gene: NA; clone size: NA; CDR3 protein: CASGRIQGTYNEQFF; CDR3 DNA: TGTGCCAGCGGCCGGATACAGGGAACCTACAATGAGCAGTTCTTC
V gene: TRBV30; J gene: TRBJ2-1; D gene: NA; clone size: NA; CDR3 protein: CAWSWGPYNEQFF; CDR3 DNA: TGTGCCTGGAGTTGGGGGCCCTACAATGAGCAGTTCTTC
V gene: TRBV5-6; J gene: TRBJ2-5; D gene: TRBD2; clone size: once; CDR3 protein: CASSFGTSGQETQYF; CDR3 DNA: TGTGCCAGCAGCTTCGGGACTAGCGGACAAGAGACCCAGTACTTC
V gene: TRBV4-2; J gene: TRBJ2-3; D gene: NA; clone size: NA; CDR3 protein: CASSPAAGTTDTQYF; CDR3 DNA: TGTGCCAGCAGCCCGGCCGCGGGGACGACAGATACGCAGTATTTT
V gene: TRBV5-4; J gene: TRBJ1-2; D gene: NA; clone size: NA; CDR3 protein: CASSFYRRSNYGYTF; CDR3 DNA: TGTGCCAGCAGCTTTTATCGAAGATCCAACTATGGCTACACCTTC
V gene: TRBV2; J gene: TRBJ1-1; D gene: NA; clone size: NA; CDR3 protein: CASQLLRFNTEAFF; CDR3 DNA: TGTGCCAGCCAGCTCCTGAGGTTCAACACTGAAGCTTTCTTT
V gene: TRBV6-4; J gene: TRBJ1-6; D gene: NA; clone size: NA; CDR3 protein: CASSVSPSSSPLHF; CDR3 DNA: TGTGCCAGCAGTGTTAGCCCGTCGAGCTCACCCCTCCACTTT
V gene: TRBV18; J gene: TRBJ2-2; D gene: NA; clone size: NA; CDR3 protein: CASSVQGTTGELFF; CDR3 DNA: TGTGCCAGCTCGGTTCAGGGGACCACCGGGGAGCTGTTTTTT
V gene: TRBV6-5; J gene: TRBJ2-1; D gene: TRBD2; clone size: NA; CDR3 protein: CASSRAGGTNNEQFF; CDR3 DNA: TGTGCCAGCAGTCGGGCGGGGGGGACCAACAATGAGCAGTTCTTC
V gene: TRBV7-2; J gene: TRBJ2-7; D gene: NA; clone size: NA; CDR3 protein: CASSRSLRGGPEQYF; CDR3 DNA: TGTGCCAGCAGTCGATCCCTGAGGGGCGGGCCTGAGCAGTACTTC
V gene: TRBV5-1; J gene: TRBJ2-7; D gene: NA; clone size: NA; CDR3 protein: CASSLAAGAHSYEQYF; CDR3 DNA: TGCGCCAGCAGCTTGGCTGCAGGGGCGCACTCCTACGAGCAGTACTTC
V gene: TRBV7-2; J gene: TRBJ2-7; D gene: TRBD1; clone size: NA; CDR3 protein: CASSPGTVYEQYF; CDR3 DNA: TGTGCCAGCAGCCCGGGGACAGTCTACGAGCAGTACTTC
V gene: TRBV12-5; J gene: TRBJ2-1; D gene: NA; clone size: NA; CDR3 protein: CASGLVTVNEQFF; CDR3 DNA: TGTGCTAGTGGTTTGGTAACCGTGAATGAGCAGTTCTTC
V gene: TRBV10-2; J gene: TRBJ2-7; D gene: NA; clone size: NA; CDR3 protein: CASRKEVSYEQYF; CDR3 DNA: TGCGCCAGCAGGAAGGAGGTTTCCTACGAGCAGTACTTC
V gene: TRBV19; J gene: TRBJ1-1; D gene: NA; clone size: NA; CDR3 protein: CASYLQGTEAFF; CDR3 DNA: TGTGCCAGTTATCTACAGGGTACTGAAGCTTTCTTT